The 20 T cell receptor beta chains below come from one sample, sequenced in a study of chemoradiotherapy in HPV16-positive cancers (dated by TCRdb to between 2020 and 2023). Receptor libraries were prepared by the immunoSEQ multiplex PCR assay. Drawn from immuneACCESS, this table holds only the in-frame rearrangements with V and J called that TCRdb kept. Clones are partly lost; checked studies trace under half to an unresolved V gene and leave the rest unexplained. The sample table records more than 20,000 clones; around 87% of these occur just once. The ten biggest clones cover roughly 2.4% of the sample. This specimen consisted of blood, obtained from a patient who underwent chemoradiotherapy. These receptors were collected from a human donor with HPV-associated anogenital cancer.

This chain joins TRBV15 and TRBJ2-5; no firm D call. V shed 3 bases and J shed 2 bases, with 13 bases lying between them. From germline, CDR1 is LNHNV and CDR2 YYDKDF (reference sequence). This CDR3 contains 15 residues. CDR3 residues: CATSSDRALQETQYF. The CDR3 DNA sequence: TGTGCCACCAGCAGTGACCGGGCCCTACAAGAGACCCAGTACTTC.

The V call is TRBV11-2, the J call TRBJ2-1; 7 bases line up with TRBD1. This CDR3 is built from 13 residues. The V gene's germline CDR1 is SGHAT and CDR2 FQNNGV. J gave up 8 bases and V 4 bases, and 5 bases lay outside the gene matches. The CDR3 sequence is CASSSPTGDEQFF. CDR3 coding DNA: TGTGCCAGCAGCTCACCTACAGGGGATGAGCAGTTCTTC.

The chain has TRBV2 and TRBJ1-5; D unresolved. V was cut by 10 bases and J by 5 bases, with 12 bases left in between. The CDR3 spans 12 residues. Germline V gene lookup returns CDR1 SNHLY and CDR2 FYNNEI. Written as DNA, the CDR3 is TGTGCCACCTCCGGCCCGGATCAGCCCCAGCATTTT. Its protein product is CATSGPDQPQHF.

The CDR3 sequence is CASSQLGAINEKLFF. CDR3 DNA sequence: TGTGCCAGCTCCCAACTCGGGGCCATTAATGAAAAACTGTTTTTT. This chain uses TRBV18 with TRBJ1-4; D may be TRBD1 (5 bases). The CDR3 extends over 15 amino acids. Trimming cost V 6 bases and J 4 bases, with 15 bases left between them. Looked up from germline, CDR1 is KGHSH and CDR2 is LQKENI.

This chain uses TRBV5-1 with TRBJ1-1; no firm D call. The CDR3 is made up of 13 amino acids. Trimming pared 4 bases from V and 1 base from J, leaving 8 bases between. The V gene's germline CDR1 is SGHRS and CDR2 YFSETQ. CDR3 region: CASSREGNTEAFF. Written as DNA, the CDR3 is TGCGCCAGCAGCCGAGAGGGGAACACTGAAGCTTTCTTT.

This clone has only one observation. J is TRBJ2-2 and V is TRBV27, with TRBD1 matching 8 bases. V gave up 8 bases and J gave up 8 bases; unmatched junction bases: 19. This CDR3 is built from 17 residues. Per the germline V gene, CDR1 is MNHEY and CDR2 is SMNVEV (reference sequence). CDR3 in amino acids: CASASARTGSGTGELFF. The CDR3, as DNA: TGTGCCAGCGCATCCGCCAGGACAGGGTCGGGTACTGGGGAGCTGTTTTTT.

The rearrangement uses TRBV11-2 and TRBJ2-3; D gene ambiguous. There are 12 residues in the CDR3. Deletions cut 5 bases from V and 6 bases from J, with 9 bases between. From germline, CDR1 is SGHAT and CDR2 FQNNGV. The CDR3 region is CASSLSLDTQYF. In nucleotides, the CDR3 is TGTGCCAGCAGCCTATCTTTGGATACGCAGTATTTT.

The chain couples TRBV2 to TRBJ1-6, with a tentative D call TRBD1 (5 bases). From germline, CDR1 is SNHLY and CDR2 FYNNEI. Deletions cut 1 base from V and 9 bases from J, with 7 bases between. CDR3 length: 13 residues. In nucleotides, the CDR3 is TGTGCCAGCAGTGAAGAGACAGTTTCACCCCTCCACTTT. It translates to CASSEETVSPLHF.

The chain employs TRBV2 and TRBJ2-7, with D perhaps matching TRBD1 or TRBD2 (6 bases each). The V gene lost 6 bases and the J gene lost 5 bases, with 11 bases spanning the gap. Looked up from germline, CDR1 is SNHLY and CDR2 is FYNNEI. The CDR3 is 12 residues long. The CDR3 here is CASSSRGDEQYF. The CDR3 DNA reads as TGTGCCAGCAGCTCGAGGGGGGACGAGCAGTACTTC.

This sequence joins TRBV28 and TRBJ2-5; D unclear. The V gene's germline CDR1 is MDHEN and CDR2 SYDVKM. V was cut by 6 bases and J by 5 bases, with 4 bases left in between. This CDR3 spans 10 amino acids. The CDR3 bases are TGTGCCAGCAGGCAGGAGACCCAGTACTTC. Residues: CASRQETQYF.

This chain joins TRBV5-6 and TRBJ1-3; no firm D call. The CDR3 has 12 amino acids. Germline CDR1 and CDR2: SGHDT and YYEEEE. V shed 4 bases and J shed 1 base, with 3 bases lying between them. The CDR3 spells CASSLSGNTIYF. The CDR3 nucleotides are TGTGCCAGCAGCCTTTCTGGAAACACCATATATTTT.

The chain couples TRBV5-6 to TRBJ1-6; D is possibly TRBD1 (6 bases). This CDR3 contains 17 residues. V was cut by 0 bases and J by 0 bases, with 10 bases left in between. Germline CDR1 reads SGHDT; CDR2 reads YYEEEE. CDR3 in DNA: TGTGCCAGCAGCTTGGACAGGGCGAGCTCCTATAATTCACCCCTCCACTTT. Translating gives CASSLDRASSYNSPLHF.

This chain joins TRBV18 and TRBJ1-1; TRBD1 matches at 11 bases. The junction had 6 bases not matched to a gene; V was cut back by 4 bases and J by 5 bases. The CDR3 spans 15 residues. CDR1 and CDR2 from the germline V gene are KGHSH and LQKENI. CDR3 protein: CASSRSGTGGTEAFF. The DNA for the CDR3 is TGTGCCAGCTCACGTTCCGGGACAGGGGGTACTGAAGCTTTCTTT.

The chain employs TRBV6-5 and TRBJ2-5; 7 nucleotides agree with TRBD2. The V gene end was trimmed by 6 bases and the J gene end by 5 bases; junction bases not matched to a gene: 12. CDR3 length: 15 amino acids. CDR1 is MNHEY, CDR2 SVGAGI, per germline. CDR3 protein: CASRGLEGTAETQYF. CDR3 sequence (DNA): TGTGCCAGCAGAGGACTAGAGGGAACAGCGGAGACCCAGTACTTC.

The CDR3 region has the DNA TGTGCCAGCAGCCGGACGGGGACTAGCGGAGTATACGAGCAGTACTTC. Amino acid sequence: CASSRTGTSGVYEQYF. The chain links TRBV27 to TRBJ2-7; 11 positions agree with TRBD2. The CDR3 length is 16 residues. Germline V gene lookup returns CDR1 MNHEY and CDR2 SMNVEV (reference sequence). J gave up 4 bases and V 6 bases, and 11 bases lay outside the gene matches.

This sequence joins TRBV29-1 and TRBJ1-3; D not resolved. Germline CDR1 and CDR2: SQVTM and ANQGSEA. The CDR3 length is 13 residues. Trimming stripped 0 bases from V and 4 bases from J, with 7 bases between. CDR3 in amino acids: CSVEDRRGNTIYF. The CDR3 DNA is TGCAGCGTTGAAGATCGGAGGGGAAACACCATATATTTT.

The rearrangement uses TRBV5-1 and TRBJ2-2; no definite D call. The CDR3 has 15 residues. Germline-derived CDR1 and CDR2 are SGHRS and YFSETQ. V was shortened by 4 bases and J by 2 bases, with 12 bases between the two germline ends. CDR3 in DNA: TGCGCCAGCAGCCTGGGCAGGCCTAACACCGGGGAGCTGTTTTTT. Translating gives CASSLGRPNTGELFF. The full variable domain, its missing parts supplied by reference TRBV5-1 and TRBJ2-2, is KAGVTQTPRYLIKTRGQQVTLSCSPISGHRSVSWYQQTPGQGLQFLFEYFSETQRNKGNFPGRFSGRQFSNSRSEMNVSTLELGDSALYLCASSLGRPNTGELFFGEGSRLTVL.

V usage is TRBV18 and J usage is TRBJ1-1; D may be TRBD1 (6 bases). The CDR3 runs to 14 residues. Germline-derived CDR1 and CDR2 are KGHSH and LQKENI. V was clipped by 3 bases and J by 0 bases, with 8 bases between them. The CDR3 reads CASSPGAMNTEAFF. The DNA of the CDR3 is TGTGCCAGCTCACCGGGGGCGATGAACACTGAAGCTTTCTTT.

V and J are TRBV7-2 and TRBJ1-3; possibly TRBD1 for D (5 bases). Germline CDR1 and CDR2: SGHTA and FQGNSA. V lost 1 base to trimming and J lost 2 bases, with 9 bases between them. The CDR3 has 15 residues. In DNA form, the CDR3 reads TGTGCCAGCAGCTTAGTTCAGGGAACTGGAAACACCATATATTTT. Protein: CASSLVQGTGNTIYF. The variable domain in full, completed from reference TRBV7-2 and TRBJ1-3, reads GAGVSQSPSNKVTEKGKDVELRCDPISGHTALYWYRQSLGQGLEFLIYFQGNSAPDKSGLPSDRFSAERTGGSVSTLTIQRTQQEDSAVYLCASSLVQGTGNTIYFGEGSWLTVV.

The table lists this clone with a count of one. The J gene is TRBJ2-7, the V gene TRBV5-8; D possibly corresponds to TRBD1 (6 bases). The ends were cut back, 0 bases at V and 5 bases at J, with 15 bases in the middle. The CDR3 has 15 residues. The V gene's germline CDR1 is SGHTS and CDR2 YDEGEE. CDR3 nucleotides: TGTGCCAGCAGCTTGGCCCTGGGGACACCCGACGAGCAGTACTTC. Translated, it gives CASSLALGTPDEQYF.